Listed here are 25 T cell receptor beta chains from one sample, sequenced in a study of blood T cell repertoires in COVID-19. Generated by immunoSEQ multiplex PCR, the TCRdb table keeps only in-frame clones and is missing some. In the table there are approximately 200,000 clones, about 88% of which are singletons. The sequencing sample was made of peripheral blood. The receptors stem from a woman in her 30s with active or convalescent COVID-19.

The chain links TRBV7-2 to TRBJ1-3; D is possibly TRBD1 (5 bases). Trimming pared 1 base from V and 5 bases from J, leaving 9 bases between. CDR1 is SGHTA, CDR2 FQGNSA, per germline. CDR3 length: 14 amino acids. Here the CDR3 reads CASSLGTNRNTIYF. The CDR3 DNA is TGTGCCAGCAGCTTAGGGACAAACCGAAACACCATATATTTT.

This rearrangement joins TRBV24-1 to TRBJ2-3, with TRBD1 matching over 7 bases. CDR1 and CDR2 from the germline V gene are KGHDR and SFDVKD. CDR3 size: 17 residues. Germline trimming cut 4 bases from V and 5 bases from J; bases unmatched to any gene: 14. Here the CDR3 DNA reads TGTGCCACCAGTGACCCCGGTGGATCAGGGGGTAGAGATACGCAGTATTTT. Translation: CATSDPGGSGGRDTQYF.

The V call is TRBV5-5, the J call TRBJ2-7; 7 positions match TRBD2. The J segment lost 1 base and the V segment lost 0 bases, leaving 4 bases of the junction unmatched. CDR3 length: 15 amino acids. CDR1 is SGHKS, CDR2 YYEKEE, per germline (reference sequence). DNA of the CDR3: TGTGCCAGCAGCTTGGGACTAGCCAGTTCCTACGAGCAGTACTTC. It translates to CASSLGLASSYEQYF.

The gene calls are TRBV11-2 and TRBJ1-4; 9 positions match TRBD1. Germline V CDR1 and CDR2: SGHAT, FQNNGV. Unmatched junction bases numbered 2, after V lost 5 bases and J lost 7 bases. CDR3 length: 13 amino acids. The CDR3 DNA reads TGTGCCAGCAGCCGACAGGGGGGTGAAAAACTGTTTTTT. Its protein product is CASSRQGGEKLFF.

This clone was picked up a small number of times. The CDR3 nucleotides are TGTGCCAGCAGCTTAGGAGTCAGGAGGGGCTACACCTTC. Translating gives CASSLGVRRGYTF. The chain uses TRBV7-9 and TRBJ1-2, with D uncertain. Between the trimmed V and J ends, which lost 1 base and 8 bases, there was a span of 11 bases. The germline V gene has CDR1 SEHNR and CDR2 FQNEAQ (reference sequence). The CDR3 is 13 amino acids.

The chain carries TRBV25-1 and TRBJ2-1, with TRBD1 matching 7 bases. The germline gives CDR1 MGHDK, CDR2 SYGVNS. Unmatched junction bases numbered 12, after V lost 4 bases and J lost 6 bases. The CDR3 contains 16 residues. The CDR3 coding sequence is TGTGCCAGCAGTGGACCGACCCCCGGGACAGCCAATGAGCAGTTCTTC. This codes for CASSGPTPGTANEQFF.

This clone was picked up one time. The J gene is TRBJ1-6, the V gene TRBV7-6; 7 nucleotides align to TRBD1. Germline V lookup: CDR1 SGHVS, CDR2 FNYEAQ. The CDR3 is 14 amino acids. V shed 5 bases, J shed 9 bases, and the junction held 7 bases outside the gene matches. The CDR3 reads CASSPQAGGSPLHF. In DNA, the CDR3 is TGTGCCAGCAGCCCCCAGGCAGGGGGTTCACCCCTCCACTTT.

This clone has a handful of counts. The V gene is TRBV30, the J gene TRBJ2-7, with 8 bases fitting TRBD1. Germline V gene lookup returns CDR1 GTSNPN and CDR2 SVGIG (reference sequence). After removal of 4 bases from V and 7 bases from J, the junction contained 9 bases not matched to a gene. CDR3 size: 13 residues. The CDR3 bases are TGTGCCTGGACTCCGGGACAGGTGGGGGAGCAGTACTTC. It is translated as CAWTPGQVGEQYF.

V usage is TRBV6-5 and J usage is TRBJ1-3; maybe TRBD1 (5 bases). Trimming left V 0 bases short and J 8 bases short, with 14 bases between. Germline V gene lookup returns CDR1 MNHEY and CDR2 SVGAGI. The CDR3 runs to 15 residues. CDR3 in amino acids: CASSYSGGGRDTIYF. In nucleotides, the CDR3 is TGTGCCAGCAGTTACTCGGGGGGGGGTCGGGACACCATATATTTT.

This chain uses TRBV28 with TRBJ1-2; no definite D call. The V end was cut by 2 bases, the J end by 4 bases, with 8 bases between. The CDR3 loop spans 13 amino acids. Germline V lookup: CDR1 MDHEN, CDR2 SYDVKM. The DNA for the CDR3 is TGTGCCAGCAGTTTAATCCAGGTCTATGGCTACACCTTC. This sequence encodes CASSLIQVYGYTF.

This rearrangement joins TRBV9 to TRBJ2-3, with D possibly TRBD2 on 6 matching bases. The germline gives CDR1 SGDLS, CDR2 YYNGEE. The CDR3 has 15 residues. V was trimmed by 3 bases and J by 3 bases, leaving 14 bases between them. CDR3 bases: TGTGCCAGCAGCGGGACTATCTGGAGTACAGATACGCAGTATTTT. Translated: CASSGTIWSTDTQYF.

V and J are TRBV19 and TRBJ1-5; 7 nucleotides agree with TRBD1. CDR1 is LNHDA and CDR2 is SQIVND in the germline V gene (reference sequence). The CDR3 contains 14 residues. V lost 7 bases, J lost 4 bases, and 7 bases stayed unmatched. The CDR3, as DNA: TGTGCCAGTAATAAGGCAGGGGGTAATCAGCCCCAGCATTTT. It translates to CASNKAGGNQPQHF.

The rearrangement joins TRBV11-2 to TRBJ1-2, with D maybe TRBD1 (6 bases). CDR1 and CDR2 (germline): SGHAT, FQNNGV. V lost 1 base, J lost 6 bases, and 12 bases lay in between. The CDR3 has 14 amino acids. CDR3 sequence reads: CASSLAGGRNGYTF. The CDR3 DNA is TGTGCCAGCAGCTTAGCCGGGGGGCGGAATGGCTACACCTTC.

The V and J genes are TRBV5-6 and TRBJ2-2; TRBD2 might be the D (6 bases). Germline CDR1 is SGHDT and CDR2 is YYEEEE. The CDR3 loop spans 16 amino acids. With 4 bases removed from V and 0 bases from J, the gap between germline ends came to 13 bases. Written as DNA, the CDR3 is TGTGCCAGCAGCATCCTATGGAGGGCGAACACCGGGGAGCTGTTTTTT. Amino acids: CASSILWRANTGELFF. The full variable domain, in which reference TRBV5-6 and TRBJ2-2 provide the parts outside the CDR3, is DAGVTQSPTHLIKTRGQQVTLRCSPKSGHDTVSWYQQALGQGPQFIFQYYEEEERQRGNFPDRFSGHQFPNYSSELNVNALLLGDSALYLCASSILWRANTGELFFGEGSRLTVL.

V is TRBV10-3 and J is TRBJ1-2, with 8 bases aligning to TRBD1. The CDR3 has 13 amino acids. V gave up 4 bases and J gave up 4 bases; unmatched junction bases: 2. CDR1 and CDR2 from the germline V gene are ENHRY and SYGVKD. The DNA for the CDR3 is TGTGCCATCAGTGTGGACAGGGCCTATGGCTACACCTTC. It is translated as CAISVDRAYGYTF.

CDR3 nucleotide sequence: TGTGCCAGCAGTTTTCAGGGGGACTACGAGCAGTACTTC. This translates into CASSFQGDYEQYF. The rearrangement joins TRBV28 to TRBJ2-7; 7 bases agree with TRBD1. The CDR3 is 13 amino acids. The J segment lost 3 bases and the V segment lost 3 bases, leaving 2 bases of the junction unmatched. Germline values: CDR1 MDHEN, CDR2 SYDVKM.

This clone has just a few counts. The chain is built from TRBV7-9 and TRBJ2-7, with TRBD2 identical over 10 bases. CDR1 is SEHNR, CDR2 FQNEAQ, per germline (reference sequence). The CDR3 covers 16 residues. V gave up 0 bases and J gave up 2 bases; unmatched junction bases: 4. The DNA for the CDR3 is TGTGCCAGCAGCTTAGCCGGGACTAGCGTTACCTACGAGCAGTACTTC. Amino acids: CASSLAGTSVTYEQYF.

This sequence joins TRBV5-4 and TRBJ2-1, with a possible D match to TRBD2 (6 bases). The V gene's germline CDR1 is SGHNT and CDR2 YYREEE (reference sequence). V was pared by 4 bases and J by 0 bases, with 17 bases between. The CDR3 consists of 17 residues. Here the CDR3 reads CASSTGLTVSSYNEQFF. The CDR3 region has the DNA TGTGCCAGCAGCACCGGACTAACTGTGAGCTCCTACAATGAGCAGTTCTTC.

The sample holds a few counts of this clone. This chain connects TRBV18 to TRBJ1-4; 7 nucleotides match TRBD1. CDR1 KGHSH and CDR2 LQKENI come from the germline V gene. V shed 4 bases and J 5 bases; nucleotides not matched to a gene: 4. The CDR3 has 14 residues. The CDR3 region has the DNA TGTGCCAGCTCACGAACAGGGGTAAATGAAAAACTGTTTTTT. Protein product: CASSRTGVNEKLFF.

This clone was counted a single time. The rearrangement uses TRBV27 and TRBJ2-1, with 9 bases identical to TRBD1. After removal of 0 bases from V and 2 bases from J, the junction contained 5 bases not matched to a gene. This CDR3 region has 17 residues. In germline, CDR1 is MNHEY, CDR2 SMNVEV (reference sequence). CDR3 nucleotide sequence: TGTGCCAGCAGTTTATCCCCGGACAGGGGAGCCTACAATGAGCAGTTCTTC. Translating it yields CASSLSPDRGAYNEQFF.

The chain employs TRBV3-1 (or the pseudogene TRBV3-2) and TRBJ2-7; TRBD2 aligns across 11 bases. V trimming: 4 bases; J trimming: 5 bases; junction bases outside the gene matches: 25. Germline V CDR1 and CDR2: LGHDT, YNNKEL (reference sequence). The CDR3 has 21 amino acids. CDR3 DNA: TGTGCCAGCAGCCCCCTTGGTCGACTAGCGGGACCGAGGTGGGGGGAGAACGAGCAGTACTTC. This codes for CASSPLGRLAGPRWGENEQYF.

The chain joins TRBV3-1 (or the pseudogene TRBV3-2) to TRBJ1-6, with 7 bases aligning to TRBD1. The germline V gene encodes CDR1 LGHDT and CDR2 YNNKEL (reference sequence). V was pared by 4 bases and J by 10 bases, with 4 bases of the junction left unmatched. The CDR3 covers 13 residues. The CDR3 DNA is TGTGCCAGCAGCCGTACAGGGGAATCACCCCTCCACTTT. Its protein product is CASSRTGESPLHF.

A single count supports this clone. Here the CDR3 reads CASSRISDPRGYGYTF. The CDR3 bases are TGTGCCAGCAGTCGGATATCAGACCCTCGGGGCTATGGCTACACCTTC. This rearrangement joins TRBV3-1 (or the pseudogene TRBV3-2) to TRBJ1-2, with D unresolved. The V gene's germline CDR1 is LGHDT and CDR2 YNNKEL (reference sequence). The CDR3 is made up of 16 amino acids. The germline V and J ends were trimmed by 6 bases and 4 bases, with 21 bases remaining between them.

The chain has TRBV9 and TRBJ2-3; D is unclear. Germline V lookup: CDR1 SGDLS, CDR2 YYNGEE. The germline V and J ends were trimmed by 5 bases and 1 base, with 11 bases remaining between them. The CDR3 contains 14 residues. CDR3 residues: CASSHSSGTDTQYF. CDR3 in DNA: TGTGCCAGCAGTCATTCCTCAGGCACAGATACGCAGTATTTT.

The chain recombines TRBV10-2 with TRBJ2-3, with D possibly matching TRBD2 (5 bases). The CDR3 sequence is 16 residues long. CDR1 is WSHSY, CDR2 SAAADI, per germline. Trimming removed 9 bases from V and 5 bases from J, with 24 bases in between. As DNA, the CDR3 is TGCGCCAGTAATCCTAAGAACAGAGGGATACTAGATACGCAGTATTTT. Encoded protein: CASNPKNRGILDTQYF.